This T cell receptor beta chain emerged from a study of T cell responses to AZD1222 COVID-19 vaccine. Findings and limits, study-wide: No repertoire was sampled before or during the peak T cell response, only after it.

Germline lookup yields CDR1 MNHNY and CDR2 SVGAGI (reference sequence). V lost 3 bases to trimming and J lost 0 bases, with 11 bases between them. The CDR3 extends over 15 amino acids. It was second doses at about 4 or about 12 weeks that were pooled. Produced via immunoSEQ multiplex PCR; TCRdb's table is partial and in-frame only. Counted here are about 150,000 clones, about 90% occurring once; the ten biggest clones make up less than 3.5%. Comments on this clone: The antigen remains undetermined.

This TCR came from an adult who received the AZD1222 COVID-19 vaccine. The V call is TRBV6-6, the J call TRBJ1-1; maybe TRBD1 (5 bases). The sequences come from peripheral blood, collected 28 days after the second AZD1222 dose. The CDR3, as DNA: TGTGCCAGCAGTTATGGTCGGACACTGAACACTGAAGCTTTCTTT. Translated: CASSYGRTLNTEAFF.